The 13 T cell receptor beta chains given below trace back to one sample, sequenced in a study of CD8 T cells in Susac syndrome. An amount of RNA that ranged from roughly 0.5 to 1 ug was reverse transcribed with random hexamers. TCRdb called the immunoSEQ multiplex PCR reads again in MiXCR, with one record for every CDR3 protein. The sample includes approximately 120,000 distinct CDR3 sequences, about 96% seen only once; the top ten take around 0.1%. The sample consisted of CD4+ T cells from PBMCs. The receptors originated from a human donor in good health.

The chain couples TRBV20-1 to TRBJ1-1; D is ambiguous. The germline V gene encodes CDR1 DFQATT and CDR2 SNEGSKA (reference sequence). CDR3 size: 11 residues. V was clipped by 3 bases and J by 4 bases, with 6 bases between them. The CDR3 is CSASELTEAFF. The CDR3 DNA sequence: TGCAGTGCTAGCGAGCTCACTGAAGCTTTCTTT.

This clonotype was seen only once. The chain has TRBV9 and TRBJ2-1; 12 bases map to TRBD2. J gave up 7 bases and V 3 bases, and 14 bases lay outside the gene matches. This CDR3 has 18 residues. Germline V gene data show CDR1 as SGDLS and CDR2 as YYNGEE. The CDR3 reads CASSAPTSGSMRRNEQFF. CDR3 coding DNA: TGTGCCAGCAGCGCCCCGACTAGCGGGAGTATGAGGCGAAATGAGCAGTTCTTC.

This clonotype was seen only once. The chain couples TRBV27 to TRBJ2-7; the match to TRBD2 covers 7 bases. The CDR3 is 16 residues long. CDR1 is MNHEY and CDR2 is SMNVEV in the germline V gene (reference sequence). V was clipped by 5 bases and J by 2 bases; unmatched bases: 12. The CDR3 DNA sequence: TGTGCCAGCAGTCCGCTCCTGGGGGGGGGACCCTACGAGCAGTACTTC. Translation: CASSPLLGGGPYEQYF.

The chain combines TRBV20-1 with TRBJ2-7; D perhaps matches TRBD2 (6 bases). There are 14 residues in the CDR3. V shed 7 bases and J shed 3 bases, with 19 bases lying between them. CDR1 and CDR2 from the germline V gene are DFQATT and SNEGSKA (reference sequence). The CDR3 here is CSGTRDSNDYEQYF. The CDR3, as DNA: TGCAGTGGCACCAGGGACTCTAACGACTACGAGCAGTACTTC.

The chain carries TRBV10-3 and TRBJ1-2; no definite D call. The CDR3 has 14 residues. CDR1 ENHRY and CDR2 SYGVKD come from the germline V gene. The V end lost 2 bases, the J end lost 4 bases, and 11 bases lay between the germline ends. CDR3 residues: CAISEGKLVYGYTF. The CDR3 DNA sequence: TGTGCCATCAGTGAGGGAAAATTGGTCTATGGCTACACCTTC.

V usage is TRBV2 and J usage is TRBJ1-3, with 7 positions matching TRBD1. Germline CDR1 and CDR2: SNHLY and FYNNEI. The ends lost 5 bases at V and 1 base at J; junction bases unmatched: 2. There are 14 residues in the CDR3. The CDR3 sequence: CASSQQGSGNTIYF. The CDR3 DNA is TGTGCCAGCAGTCAACAGGGGTCTGGAAACACCATATATTTT.

J is TRBJ1-5 and V is TRBV23-1, with a possible D match to TRBD1 (5 bases). TRBV23-1 is placed among ORFs of uncertain function. V was clipped by 0 bases and J by 7 bases, with 19 bases between them. The CDR3 extends over 17 amino acids. CDR3 sequence: CASSQSGRRRDRQPQHF. DNA for the CDR3: TGCGCCAGCAGTCAATCGGGGAGGAGGAGGGACCGGCAGCCCCAGCATTTT.

This clonotype was observed once. CDR3 in DNA: TGTGCCAGCAGTCCGGGACTAGCGGGGGCCTACGAGCAGTACTTC. It specifies CASSPGLAGAYEQYF. J is TRBJ2-7 and V is TRBV28; TRBD2 matches at 14 bases. This CDR3 is 15 amino acids long. The ends lost 5 bases at V and 2 bases at J; junction bases unmatched: 2. Germline V gene sequence: CDR1 MDHEN, CDR2 SYDVKM.

The chain couples TRBV5-4 to TRBJ2-2, with 9 bases that match TRBD1. This CDR3 spans 17 amino acids. Germline V gene data show CDR1 as SGHNT and CDR2 as YYREEE (reference sequence). V was pared by 2 bases and J by 2 bases, with 7 bases of the junction left unmatched. In DNA, the CDR3 is TGTGCCAGCAGCTTTTCTCCGGGACAGGGTAACACCGGGGAGCTGTTTTTT. Its protein is CASSFSPGQGNTGELFF.

J is TRBJ2-3 and V is TRBV29-1; D not certain. Germline V gene sequence: CDR1 SQVTM, CDR2 ANQGSEA. The CDR3 contains 13 residues. Trimming took off 7 bases at V and 1 base at J, with 12 bases between the two ends. CDR3 residues: CSGDLLGTDTQYF. CDR3 DNA: TGCAGCGGAGACTTGCTCGGCACAGATACGCAGTATTTT.

The J gene is TRBJ2-5, the V gene TRBV6-1, with 7 bases matching TRBD1. The CDR3 consists of 17 residues. The germline gives CDR1 MNHNS, CDR2 SASEGT. J was trimmed by 1 base and V by 3 bases; bases with no gene match: 11. CDR3 in DNA: TGTGCCAGCAGTGACTTCGGACAGGCGCCGTCCCAAGAGACCCAGTACTTC. As protein: CASSDFGQAPSQETQYF.

The V gene is TRBV28, the J gene TRBJ2-7, with a weak D call TRBD1 (5 bases). The CDR3 has 12 amino acids. V dropped 8 bases and J dropped 3 bases, with 11 bases sitting between them. The germline V gene has CDR1 MDHEN and CDR2 SYDVKM. In DNA, the CDR3 is TGTGCCAGCGTTGACAGTAGCTACGAGCAGTACTTC. Encoded protein: CASVDSSYEQYF.

The CDR3 coding sequence is TGTGCCAGCAGCGTAGACATACATCAGCCCCAGCATTTT. Protein product: CASSVDIHQPQHF. J is TRBJ1-5 and V is TRBV9; no definite D call. This CDR3 is built from 13 residues. Germline V CDR1 and CDR2: SGDLS, YYNGEE. The V gene lost 0 bases and the J gene lost 5 bases, with 6 bases spanning the gap.